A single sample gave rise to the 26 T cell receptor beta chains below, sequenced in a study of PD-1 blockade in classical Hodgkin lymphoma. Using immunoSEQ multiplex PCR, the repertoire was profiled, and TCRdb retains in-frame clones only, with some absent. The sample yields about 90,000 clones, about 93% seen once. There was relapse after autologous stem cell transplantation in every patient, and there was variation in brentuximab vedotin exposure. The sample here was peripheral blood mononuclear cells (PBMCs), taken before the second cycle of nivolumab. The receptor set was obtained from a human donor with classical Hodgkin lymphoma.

The chain's CDR3 is CASSLVPSGSSGANVLTF. The CDR3 nucleotides are TGTGCCAGCAGCTTAGTTCCTAGCGGGAGCTCTGGGGCCAACGTCCTGACTTTC. V gene TRBV7-2 combines with J gene TRBJ2-6; 10 bases align to TRBD2. The V and J ends lost 1 base and 0 bases, in that order; junction bases with no gene match: 3. Germline values: CDR1 SGHTA, CDR2 FQGNSA. This CDR3 comprises 18 residues. Variable domain in full (rest from reference TRBV7-2 and TRBJ2-6): GAGVSQSPSNKVTEKGKDVELRCDPISGHTALYWYRQSLGQGLEFLIYFQGNSAPDKSGLPSDRFSAERTGGSVSTLTIQRTQQEDSAVYLCASSLVPSGSSGANVLTFGAGSRLTVL.

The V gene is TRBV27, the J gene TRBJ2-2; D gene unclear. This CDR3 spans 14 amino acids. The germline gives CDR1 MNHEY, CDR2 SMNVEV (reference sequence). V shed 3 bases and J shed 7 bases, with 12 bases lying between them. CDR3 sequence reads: CASSLAGWNGELFF. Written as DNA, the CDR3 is TGTGCCAGCAGTTTGGCCGGGTGGAACGGGGAGCTGTTTTTT.

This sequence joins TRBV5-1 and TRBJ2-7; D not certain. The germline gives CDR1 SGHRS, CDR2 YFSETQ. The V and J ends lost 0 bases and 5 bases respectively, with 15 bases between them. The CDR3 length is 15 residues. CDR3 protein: CASSLVFGIVHEQYF. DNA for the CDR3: TGCGCCAGCAGCTTGGTCTTTGGGATCGTTCACGAGCAGTACTTC.

CDR3 nucleotides: TGCGCCAGCAGCTTGGACACCGTGGGTGAAAAACTGTTTTTT. This translates into CASSLDTVGEKLFF. The chain carries TRBV5-1 and TRBJ1-4; D remains ambiguous. The CDR3 covers 14 residues. The germline CDR1 and CDR2 sequences are SGHRS and YFSETQ. Trimming pared 0 bases from V and 7 bases from J, leaving 10 bases between. The full variable domain, with the rest looked up from reference TRBV5-1 and TRBJ1-4, is KAGVTQTPRYLIKTRGQQVTLSCSPISGHRSVSWYQQTPGQGLQFLFEYFSETQRNKGNFPGRFSGRQFSNSRSEMNVSTLELGDSALYLCASSLDTVGEKLFFGSGTQLSVL.

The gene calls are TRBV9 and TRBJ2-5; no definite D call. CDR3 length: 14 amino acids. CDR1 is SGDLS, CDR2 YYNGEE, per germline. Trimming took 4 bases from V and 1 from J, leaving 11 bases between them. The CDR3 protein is CASSSGFIQETQYF. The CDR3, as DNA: TGTGCCAGCAGCTCTGGATTCATCCAAGAGACCCAGTACTTC.

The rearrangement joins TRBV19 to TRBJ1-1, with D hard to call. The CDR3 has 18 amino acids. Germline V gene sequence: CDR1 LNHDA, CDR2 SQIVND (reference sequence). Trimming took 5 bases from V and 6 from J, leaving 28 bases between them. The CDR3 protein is CASSLHTSAPRDISEAFF. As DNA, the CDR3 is TGTGCCAGTAGTCTCCATACCAGCGCCCCGAGGGATATATCTGAAGCTTTCTTT.

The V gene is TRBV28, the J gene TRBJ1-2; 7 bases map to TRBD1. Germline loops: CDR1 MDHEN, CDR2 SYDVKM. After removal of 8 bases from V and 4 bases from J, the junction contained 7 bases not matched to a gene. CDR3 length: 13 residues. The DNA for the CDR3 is TGTGCCAGCGTCGGGACAGCTGTCTATGGCTACACCTTC. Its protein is CASVGTAVYGYTF.

The CDR3 here is CASSEVVAGVRGDTQYF. Written as DNA, the CDR3 is TGTGCCAGCAGTGAAGTTGTCGCGGGAGTGAGAGGTGATACGCAGTATTTT. J is TRBJ2-3 and V is TRBV2; 7 bases fit TRBD2. J lost 6 bases, V lost 1 base, and 13 bases had no gene match. The germline V gene encodes CDR1 SNHLY and CDR2 FYNNEI. The CDR3 has 17 amino acids.

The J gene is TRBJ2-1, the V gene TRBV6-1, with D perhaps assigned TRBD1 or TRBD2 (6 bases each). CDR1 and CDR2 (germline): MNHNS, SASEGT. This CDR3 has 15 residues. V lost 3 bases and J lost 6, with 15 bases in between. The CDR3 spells CASSEGGGNFNEQFF. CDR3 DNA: TGTGCCAGCAGTGAGGGGGGCGGCAACTTCAATGAGCAGTTCTTC.

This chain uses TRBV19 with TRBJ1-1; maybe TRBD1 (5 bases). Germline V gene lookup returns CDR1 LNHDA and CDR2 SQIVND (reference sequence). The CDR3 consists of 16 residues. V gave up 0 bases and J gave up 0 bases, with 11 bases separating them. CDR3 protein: CASSIDRRGMNTEAFF. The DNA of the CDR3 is TGTGCCAGTAGTATAGATCGTCGGGGGATGAACACTGAAGCTTTCTTT.

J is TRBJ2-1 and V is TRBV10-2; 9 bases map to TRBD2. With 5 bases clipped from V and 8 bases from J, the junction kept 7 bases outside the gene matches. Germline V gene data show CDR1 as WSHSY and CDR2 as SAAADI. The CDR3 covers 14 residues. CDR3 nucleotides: TGCGCCAGCAGTCTGGGGACTAGCACGGATGAGCAGTTCTTC. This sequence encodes CASSLGTSTDEQFF.

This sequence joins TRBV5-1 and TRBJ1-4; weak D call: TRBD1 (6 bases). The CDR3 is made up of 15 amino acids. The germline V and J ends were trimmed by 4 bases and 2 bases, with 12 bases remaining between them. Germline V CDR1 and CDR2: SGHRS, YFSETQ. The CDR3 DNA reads TGCGCCAGCAGCACATCCGGACAGACTAATGAAAAACTGTTTTTT. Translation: CASSTSGQTNEKLFF.

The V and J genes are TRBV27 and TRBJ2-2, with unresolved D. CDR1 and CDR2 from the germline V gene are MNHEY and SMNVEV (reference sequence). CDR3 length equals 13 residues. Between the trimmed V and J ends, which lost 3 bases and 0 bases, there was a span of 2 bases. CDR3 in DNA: TGTGCCAGCAGTTTGGCGAACACCGGGGAGCTGTTTTTT. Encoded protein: CASSLANTGELFF.

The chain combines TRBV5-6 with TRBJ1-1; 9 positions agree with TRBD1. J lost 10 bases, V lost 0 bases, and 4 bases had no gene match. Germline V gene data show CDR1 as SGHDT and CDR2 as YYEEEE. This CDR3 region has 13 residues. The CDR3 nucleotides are TGTGCCAGCAGCTTGGGGGACAGGGTATCAGCTTTCTTT. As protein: CASSLGDRVSAFF.

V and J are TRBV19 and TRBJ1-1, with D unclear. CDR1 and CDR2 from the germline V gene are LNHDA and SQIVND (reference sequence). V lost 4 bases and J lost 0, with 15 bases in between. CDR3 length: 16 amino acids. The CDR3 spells CASSNRQSLMNTEAFF. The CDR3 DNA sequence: TGTGCCAGTAGTAACAGACAATCCCTCATGAACACTGAAGCTTTCTTT. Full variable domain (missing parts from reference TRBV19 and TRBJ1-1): DGGITQSPKYLFRKEGQNVTLSCEQNLNHDAMYWYRQDPGQGLRLIYYSQIVNDFQKGDIAEGYSVSREKKESFPLTVTSAQKNPTAFYLCASSNRQSLMNTEAFFGQGTRLTVV.

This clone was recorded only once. The CDR3 DNA reads as TGTGCCAGCAGTTTAACGACTAGCGGGAGAGCGAACGAGCAGTACTTC. It specifies CASSLTTSGRANEQYF. This chain uses TRBV6-5 with TRBJ2-7, with 12 bases that match TRBD2. With 4 bases clipped from V and 5 bases from J, the junction kept 9 bases outside the gene matches. CDR3 length: 16 amino acids. The germline CDR1 and CDR2 sequences are MNHEY and SVGAGI.

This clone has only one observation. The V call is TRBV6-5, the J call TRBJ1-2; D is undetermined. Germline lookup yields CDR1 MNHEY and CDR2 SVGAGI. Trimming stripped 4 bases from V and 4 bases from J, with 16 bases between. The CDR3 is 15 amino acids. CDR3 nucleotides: TGTGCCAGCAGTTTGGCCGTGACGGGAACCTATGGCTACACCTTC. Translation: CASSLAVTGTYGYTF.

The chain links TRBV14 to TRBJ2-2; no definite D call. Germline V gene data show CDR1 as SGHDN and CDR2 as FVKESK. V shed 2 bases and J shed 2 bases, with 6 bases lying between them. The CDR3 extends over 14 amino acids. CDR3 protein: CASSQFQNTGELFF. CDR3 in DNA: TGTGCCAGCAGCCAATTCCAAAACACCGGGGAGCTGTTTTTT.

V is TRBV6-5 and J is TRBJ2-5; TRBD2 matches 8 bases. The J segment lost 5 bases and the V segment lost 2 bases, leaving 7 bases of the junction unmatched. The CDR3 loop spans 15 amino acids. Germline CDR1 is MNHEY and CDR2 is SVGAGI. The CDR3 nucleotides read TGTGCCAGCAGTTACGGAGCGGGAGTGCGGGAGACCCAGTACTTC. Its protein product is CASSYGAGVRETQYF.

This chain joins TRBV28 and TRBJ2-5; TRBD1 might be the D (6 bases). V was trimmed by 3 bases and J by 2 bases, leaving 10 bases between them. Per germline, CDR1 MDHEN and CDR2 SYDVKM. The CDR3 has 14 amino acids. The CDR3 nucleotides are TGTGCCAGCAGTTTCTGGGGGCCTCAAGAGACCCAGTACTTC. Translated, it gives CASSFWGPQETQYF.

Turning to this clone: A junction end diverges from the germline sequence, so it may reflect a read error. The CDR3 loop is CASSIGLAASYGQYF. CDR3 in DNA: TGTGCCAGTAGCATCGGACTAGCGGCATCCTACGGGCAGTACTTC. The rearrangement links TRBV19 to TRBJ2-7; 10 nucleotides align to TRBD2. CDR3 size: 15 residues. CDR1 LNHDA and CDR2 SQIVND come from the germline V gene (reference sequence).

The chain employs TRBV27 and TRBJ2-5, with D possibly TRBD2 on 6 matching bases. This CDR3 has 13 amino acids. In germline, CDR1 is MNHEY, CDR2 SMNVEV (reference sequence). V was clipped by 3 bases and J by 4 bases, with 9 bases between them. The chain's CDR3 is CASSFPGVETQYF. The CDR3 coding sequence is TGTGCCAGCAGTTTCCCGGGGGTAGAGACCCAGTACTTC.

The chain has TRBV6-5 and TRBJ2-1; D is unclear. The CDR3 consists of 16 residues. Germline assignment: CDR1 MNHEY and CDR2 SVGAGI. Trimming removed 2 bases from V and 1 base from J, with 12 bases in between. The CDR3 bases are TGTGCCAGCAGTTACGCCCCGGGTGGGTCCTACAATGAGCAGTTCTTC. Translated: CASSYAPGGSYNEQFF.

DNA for the CDR3: TGTGCCAGCAGGGGACTAGCGGGAAGATACGAGCAGTACTTC. Translating gives CASRGLAGRYEQYF. This chain links TRBV27 with TRBJ2-7, with TRBD2 matching 13 bases. The V segment lost 6 bases and the J segment 4 bases; nucleotides outside the gene matches: 3. The CDR3 spans 14 residues. Germline CDR1 reads MNHEY; CDR2 reads SMNVEV (reference sequence).

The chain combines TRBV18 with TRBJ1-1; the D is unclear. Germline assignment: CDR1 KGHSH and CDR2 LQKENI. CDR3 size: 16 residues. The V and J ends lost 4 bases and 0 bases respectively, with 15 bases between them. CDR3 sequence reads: CASSLLPADMNTEAFF. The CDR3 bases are TGTGCCAGCTCACTACTACCGGCAGACATGAACACTGAAGCTTTCTTT. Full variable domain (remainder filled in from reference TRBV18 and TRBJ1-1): NAGVMQNPRHLVRRRGQEARLRCSPMKGHSHVYWYRQLPEEGLKFMVYLQKENIIDESGMPKERFSAEFPKEGPSILRIQQVVRGDSAAYFCASSLLPADMNTEAFFGQGTRLTVV.

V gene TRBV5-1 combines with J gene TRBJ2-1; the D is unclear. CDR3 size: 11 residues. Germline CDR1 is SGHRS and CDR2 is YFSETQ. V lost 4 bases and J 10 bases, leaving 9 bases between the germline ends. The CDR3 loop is CASSPGLEQFF. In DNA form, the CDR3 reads TGCGCCAGCAGCCCGGGTCTGGAGCAGTTCTTC. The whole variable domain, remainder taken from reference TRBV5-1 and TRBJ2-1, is KAGVTQTPRYLIKTRGQQVTLSCSPISGHRSVSWYQQTPGQGLQFLFEYFSETQRNKGNFPGRFSGRQFSNSRSEMNVSTLELGDSALYLCASSPGLEQFFGPGTRLTVL.